The source of this T cell receptor beta chain is a study of T-cell memory formation after mild COVID-19. In the study overall: Clusters were largely donor specific.

CDR3 length: 17 residues. V lost 2 bases, J lost 0 bases, and 15 bases lay in between. CDR1 and CDR2 (germline): SEHNR, FQNEAQ (reference sequence). TCR alpha and TCR beta cDNA libraries with sample barcodes and UMIs came from 5'RACE using constant-segment primers. MiXCR, applied by TCRdb to the 5' RACE reads, yields one record per CDR3 protein. This sample has 500,000 to 600,000 distinct CDR3 sequences, with 15% to 20% found just once. Overall study findings and caveats: For contracting clones, CD4+ ones sat mainly in CM and EM, CD8+ in EMRA. Memory cells collected pre-infection included some clones that later responded, suggesting cross-reactive memory joined.

Comment on this clonotype: What it binds is unknown.

This TCR derives from an adult woman who had mild COVID-19 (a few samples of this study predate the infection). Cell type and time point are not known. The chain carries TRBV7-9 and TRBJ2-3, with D possibly TRBD1 on 6 matching bases. The sequenced sample was PBMCs or a T cell subset sorted from them (not recorded which). As DNA, the CDR3 is TGTGCCAGCAGCTTACCCCCTTTGGGGGCTAGCACAGATACGCAGTATTTT. It yields the protein CASSLPPLGASTDTQYF.